This T cell receptor beta chain was captured by sequencing in a study of T cell changes during pregnancy in multiple sclerosis. This clone was counted a few times. The V end lost 6 bases, the J end lost 6 bases, and 15 bases lay between the germline ends. The CDR3 has 14 amino acids. Per germline, CDR1 MNHEY and CDR2 SMNVEV (reference sequence). Clones were sequenced by immunoSEQ multiplex PCR, and TCRdb holds only the in-frame ones, with some missing. The sample consists of under 110,000 clones, less than 95% of them appearing once. The origin of this receptor is a female donor with multiple sclerosis, enrolled in a pregnancy study. The genes are TRBV27 and TRBJ1-5, with D perhaps matching TRBD1 (5 bases). The sequences come from peripheral blood, collected after pregnancy. This CDR3 is CASSSWGVGQPQHF. DNA for the CDR3: TGTGCCAGCAGCTCCTGGGGGGTAGGTCAGCCCCAGCATTTT.